Below, 8 T cell receptor beta chains from the same sample are listed, as sequenced in a study of blood T cell repertoires in COVID-19 (dated by TCRdb to 2019 to 2021). The library was prepared using the immunoSEQ multiplex PCR assay. The clones in this table, taken by TCRdb from immuneACCESS, are in-frame only. Not every clone is retained; where verified, under half of the shortfall comes from an unresolved V gene, and the cause of the rest is unknown. This sample gives some 33,000 clones in total; approximately 85% of them show up just once. Around 7% of the sample belongs to the ten largest clones. The sample comprised peripheral blood. These receptors came from a man between 60 and 75 years old with active COVID-19.

This chain links TRBV2 with TRBJ1-2, with D uncertain. V was trimmed by 4 bases and J by 6 bases, leaving 9 bases between them. There are 12 residues in the CDR3. CDR1 SNHLY and CDR2 FYNNEI come from the germline V gene. CDR3 in DNA: TGTGCCAGCAGTGTAGACAAACATGGCTACACCTTC. It encodes CASSVDKHGYTF.

The chain recombines TRBV13 with TRBJ2-4; D possibly corresponds to TRBD1 (5 bases). The germline V gene encodes CDR1 PRHDT and CDR2 FYEKMQ (reference sequence). The CDR3 loop spans 14 amino acids. V lost 5 bases to trimming and J lost 4 bases, with 12 bases between them. For the CDR3, the DNA is TGTGCCAGCAGCCCCCCGACAGCAAAAAACATTCAGTACTTC. Residues: CASSPPTAKNIQYF.

CDR3 sequence (DNA): TGTGCCAGCAGTTTTAGTCAGTTCACGGGCACTGAAGCTTTCTTT. Its protein is CASSFSQFTGTEAFF. The chain links TRBV7-2 to TRBJ1-1; D unclear. The CDR3 sequence is 15 residues long. V gave up 6 bases and J gave up 4 bases, with 18 bases separating them. The germline V gene encodes CDR1 SGHTA and CDR2 FQGNSA.

This clone was detected a few times. The chain recombines TRBV19 with TRBJ1-2; the D gene is possibly TRBD1 (6 bases). Germline CDR1 and CDR2: LNHDA and SQIVND (reference sequence). Between the trimmed V and J ends, which lost 4 bases and 8 bases, there was a span of 14 bases. The CDR3 has 13 amino acids. The CDR3 spells CASSTRDMGGYTF. The CDR3 DNA reads TGTGCCAGTAGTACTCGGGACATGGGCGGCTACACCTTC.

This rearrangement joins TRBV11-1 to TRBJ2-1; D is perhaps TRBD2 (6 bases). Germline-derived CDR1 and CDR2 are SGHAT and FQDESV (reference sequence). V dropped 8 bases and J dropped 6 bases, with 14 bases sitting between them. The CDR3 totals 13 residues. The chain's CDR3 is CASGWTMTNEQFF. Written as DNA, the CDR3 is TGTGCCAGCGGCTGGACTATGACCAATGAGCAGTTCTTC.

This clone rates as medium-sized (0.01 to 0.1%). The chain joins TRBV2 to TRBJ1-1, with D possibly being TRBD1 (5 bases). With 5 bases removed from V and 5 bases from J, the gap between germline ends came to 12 bases. CDR1 SNHLY and CDR2 FYNNEI come from the germline V gene. The CDR3 is 13 residues long. CDR3 DNA: TGTGCCAGCAGTAGTGAGGGGAGGACTGAAGCTTTCTTT. This sequence encodes CASSSEGRTEAFF.

The chain recombines TRBV6-5 with TRBJ2-7, with 10 bases that match TRBD2. Germline trimming cut 6 bases from V and 0 bases from J; bases unmatched to any gene: 2. The CDR3 spans 14 residues. Germline CDR1 is MNHEY and CDR2 is SVGAGI. CDR3 sequence reads: CASRGLADSYEQYV. Here the CDR3 DNA reads TGTGCCAGCAGAGGACTAGCGGACTCCTACGAGCAGTACGTC.

The chain recombines TRBV11-3 with TRBJ2-1, with no clear D. The CDR3 runs to 11 residues. Germline CDR1 is SGHNT and CDR2 is YENEEA. V shed 8 bases and J shed 5 bases, with 7 bases lying between them. The CDR3 sequence is CASRTDNEQFF. In DNA, the CDR3 is TGTGCCAGCCGCACGGACAATGAGCAGTTCTTC.